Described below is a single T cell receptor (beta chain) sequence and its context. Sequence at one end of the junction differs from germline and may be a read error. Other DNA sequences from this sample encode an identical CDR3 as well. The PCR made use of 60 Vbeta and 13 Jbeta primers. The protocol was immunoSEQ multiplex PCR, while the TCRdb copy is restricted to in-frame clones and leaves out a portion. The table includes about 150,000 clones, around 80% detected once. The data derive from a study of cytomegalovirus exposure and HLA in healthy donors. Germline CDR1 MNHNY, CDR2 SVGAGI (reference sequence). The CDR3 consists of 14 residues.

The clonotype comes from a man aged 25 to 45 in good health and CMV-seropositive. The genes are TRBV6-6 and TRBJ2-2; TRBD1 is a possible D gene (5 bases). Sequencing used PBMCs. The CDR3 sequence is CAGRAGYSAGELFF. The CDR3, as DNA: TGTGCCGGCAGGGCAGGGTATAGTGCCGGGGAGCTGTTTTTT.